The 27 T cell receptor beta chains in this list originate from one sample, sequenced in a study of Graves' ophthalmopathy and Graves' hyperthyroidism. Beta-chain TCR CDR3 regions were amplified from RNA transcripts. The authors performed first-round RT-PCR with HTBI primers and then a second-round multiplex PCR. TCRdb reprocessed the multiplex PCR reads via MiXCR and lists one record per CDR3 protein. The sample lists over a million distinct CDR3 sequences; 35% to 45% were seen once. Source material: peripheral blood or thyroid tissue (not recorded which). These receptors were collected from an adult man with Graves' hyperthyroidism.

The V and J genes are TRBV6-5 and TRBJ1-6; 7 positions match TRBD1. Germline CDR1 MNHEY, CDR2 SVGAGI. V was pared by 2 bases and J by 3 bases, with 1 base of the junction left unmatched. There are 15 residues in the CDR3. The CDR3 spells CASSYAGGYNSPLHF. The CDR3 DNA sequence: TGTGCCAGCAGTTACGCAGGGGGCTATAATTCACCCCTCCACTTT.

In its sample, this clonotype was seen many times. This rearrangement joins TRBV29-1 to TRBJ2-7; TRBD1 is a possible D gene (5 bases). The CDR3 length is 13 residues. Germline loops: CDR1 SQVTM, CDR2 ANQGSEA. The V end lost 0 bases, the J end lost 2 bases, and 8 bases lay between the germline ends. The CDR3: CSVEDQTAYEQYF. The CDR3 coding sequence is TGCAGCGTTGAAGATCAGACAGCCTACGAGCAGTACTTC.

This CDR3 is CATSRVTGPKTQYF. The CDR3 DNA reads TGTGCCACCAGCAGAGTTACGGGGCCGAAGACCCAGTACTTC. The chain carries TRBV15 and TRBJ2-5; D assignment may be TRBD1 or TRBD2 (5 bases each). V was pared by 1 base and J by 6 bases, with 12 bases between. Germline loops: CDR1 LNHNV, CDR2 YYDKDF (reference sequence). The CDR3 contains 14 residues.

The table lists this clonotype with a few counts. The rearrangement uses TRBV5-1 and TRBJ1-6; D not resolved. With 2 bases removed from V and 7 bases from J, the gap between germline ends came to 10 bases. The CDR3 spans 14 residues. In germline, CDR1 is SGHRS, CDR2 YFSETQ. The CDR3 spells CASSFDPGNSPLHF. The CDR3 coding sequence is TGCGCCAGCAGCTTCGATCCTGGGAATTCACCCCTCCACTTT.

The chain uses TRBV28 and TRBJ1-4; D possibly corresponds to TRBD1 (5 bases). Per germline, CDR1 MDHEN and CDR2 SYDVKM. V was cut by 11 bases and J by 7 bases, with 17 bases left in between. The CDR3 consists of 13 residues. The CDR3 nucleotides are TGTGCCTCACGGGGACCTTTAAGTGAAAAACTGTTTTTT. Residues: CASRGPLSEKLFF.

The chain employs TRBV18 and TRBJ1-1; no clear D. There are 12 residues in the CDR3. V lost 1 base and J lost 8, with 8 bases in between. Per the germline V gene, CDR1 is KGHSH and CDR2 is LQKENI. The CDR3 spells CASSPRAAEAFF. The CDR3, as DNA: TGTGCCAGCTCACCACGGGCAGCCGAAGCTTTCTTT.

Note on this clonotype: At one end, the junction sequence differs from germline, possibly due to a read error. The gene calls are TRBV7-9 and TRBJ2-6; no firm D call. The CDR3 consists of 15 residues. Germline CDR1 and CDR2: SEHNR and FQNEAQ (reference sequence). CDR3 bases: TGTGCCAGCAGCCAAAGCCCCTCTGGGGTCAACGTCCTGACTTTC. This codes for CASSQSPSGVNVLTF. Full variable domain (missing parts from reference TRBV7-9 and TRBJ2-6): DTGVSQNPRHKITKRGQNVTFRCDPISEHNRLYWYRQTLGQGPEFLTYFQNEAQLEKSRLLSDRFSAERPKGSFSTLEIQRTEQGDSAMYLCASSQSPSGVNVLTFGAGSRLTVL.

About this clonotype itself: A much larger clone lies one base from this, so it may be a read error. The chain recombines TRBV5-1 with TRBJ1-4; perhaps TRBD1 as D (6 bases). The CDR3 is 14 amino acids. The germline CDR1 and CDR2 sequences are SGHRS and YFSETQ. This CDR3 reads CAGSLYPGAGKLFF. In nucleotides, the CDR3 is TGCGCCGGCAGCTTGTACCCAGGGGCGGGAAAACTGTTTTTT.

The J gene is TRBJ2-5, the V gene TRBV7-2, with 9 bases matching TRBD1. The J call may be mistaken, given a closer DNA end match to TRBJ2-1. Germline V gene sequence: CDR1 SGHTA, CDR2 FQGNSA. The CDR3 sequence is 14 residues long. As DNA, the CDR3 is TGTGCCAGCACCTTGGACAGGGGATTCGATGAGCAGTTCTTC. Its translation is CASTLDRGFDEQFF.

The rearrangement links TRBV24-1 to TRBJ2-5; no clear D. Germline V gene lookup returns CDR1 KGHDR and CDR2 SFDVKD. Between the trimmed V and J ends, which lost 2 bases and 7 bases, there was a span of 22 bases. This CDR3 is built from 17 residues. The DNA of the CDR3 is TGTGCCACCAGTGATTCCTGGGGTACACCGGGCTTCGGGACCCAGTACTTC. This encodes CATSDSWGTPGFGTQYF.

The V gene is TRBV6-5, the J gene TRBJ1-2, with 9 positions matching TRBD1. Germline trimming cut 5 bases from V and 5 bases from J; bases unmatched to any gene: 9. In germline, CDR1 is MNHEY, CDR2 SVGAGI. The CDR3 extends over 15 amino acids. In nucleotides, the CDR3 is TGTGCCAGCAGTCTCCACCGGGACAGGGTTTATGGCTACACCTTC. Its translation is CASSLHRDRVYGYTF.

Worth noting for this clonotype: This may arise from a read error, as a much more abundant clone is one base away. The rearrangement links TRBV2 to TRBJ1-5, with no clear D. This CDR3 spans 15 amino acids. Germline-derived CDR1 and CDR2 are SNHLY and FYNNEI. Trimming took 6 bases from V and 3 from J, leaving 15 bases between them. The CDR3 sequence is CASRISRRDNQPQHF. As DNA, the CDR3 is TGTGCCAGCAGGATTTCCCGGAGGGACAATCAGCCCCAGCATTTT.

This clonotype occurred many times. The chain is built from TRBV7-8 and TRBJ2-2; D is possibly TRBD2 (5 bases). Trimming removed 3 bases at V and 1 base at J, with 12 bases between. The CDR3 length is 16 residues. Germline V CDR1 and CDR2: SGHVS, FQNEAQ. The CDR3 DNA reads TGTGCCAGCAGCTTCCCGCGGGTCCAGAACACCGGGGAGCTGTTTTTT. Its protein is CASSFPRVQNTGELFF. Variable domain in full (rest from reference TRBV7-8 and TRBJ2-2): GAGVSQSPRYKVAKRGQDVALRCDPISGHVSLFWYQQALGQGPEFLTYFQNEAQLDKSGLPSDRFFAERPEGSVSTLKIQRTQQEDSAVYLCASSFPRVQNTGELFFGEGSRLTVL.

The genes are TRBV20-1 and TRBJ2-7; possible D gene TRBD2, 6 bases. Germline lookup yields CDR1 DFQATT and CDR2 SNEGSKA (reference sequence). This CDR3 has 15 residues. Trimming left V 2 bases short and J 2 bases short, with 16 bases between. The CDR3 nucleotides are TGCAGTGCTAGAAACTCCGGGACTCCTACCTACGAGCAGTACTTC. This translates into CSARNSGTPTYEQYF.

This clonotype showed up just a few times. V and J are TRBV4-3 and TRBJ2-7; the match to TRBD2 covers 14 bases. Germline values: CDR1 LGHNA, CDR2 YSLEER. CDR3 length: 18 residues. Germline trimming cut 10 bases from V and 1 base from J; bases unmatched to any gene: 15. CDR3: CAIKKSGTSGRRSYEQYF. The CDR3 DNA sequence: TGCGCCATCAAGAAATCCGGGACTAGCGGGAGACGGTCCTACGAGCAGTACTTC.

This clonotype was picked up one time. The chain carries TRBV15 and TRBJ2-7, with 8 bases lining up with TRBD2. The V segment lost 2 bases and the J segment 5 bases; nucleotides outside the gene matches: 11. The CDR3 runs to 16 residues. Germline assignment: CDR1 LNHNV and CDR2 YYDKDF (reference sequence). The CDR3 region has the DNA TGTGCCACCAGCAGACCCTCGGCGGGAGGAGCGGACGAGCAGTACTTC. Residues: CATSRPSAGGADEQYF.

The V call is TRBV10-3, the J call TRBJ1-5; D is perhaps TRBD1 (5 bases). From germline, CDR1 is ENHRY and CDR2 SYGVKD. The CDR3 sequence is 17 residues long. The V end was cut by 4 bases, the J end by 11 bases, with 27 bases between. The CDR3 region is CAISVVRGRQAGETQHF. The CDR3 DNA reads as TGTGCCATCAGTGTCGTTCGCGGGAGGCAGGCGGGGGAGACCCAGCATTTT.

The CDR3 DNA is TGTGCCATCAGTGAACGACAGGGGGGGACCCAGTACTTC. Amino acid sequence: CAISERQGGTQYF. The rearrangement joins TRBV10-3 to TRBJ2-5; 9 positions match TRBD1. In germline, CDR1 is ENHRY, CDR2 SYGVKD. The CDR3 runs 13 residues. Trimming at V came to 3 bases and at J to 7 bases, leaving 3 bases not matched to a gene.

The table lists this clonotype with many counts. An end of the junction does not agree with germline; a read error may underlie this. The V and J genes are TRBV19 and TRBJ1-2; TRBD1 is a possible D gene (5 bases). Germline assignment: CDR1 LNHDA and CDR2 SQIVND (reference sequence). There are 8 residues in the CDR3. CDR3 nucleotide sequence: TGTGCCAGTAGTATCCAGGGCTTC. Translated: CASSIQGF. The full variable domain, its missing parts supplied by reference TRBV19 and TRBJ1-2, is DGGITQSPKYLFRKEGQNVTLSCEQNLNHDAMYWYRQDPGQGLRLIYYSQIVNDFQKGDIAEGYSVSREKKESFPLTVTSAQKNPTAFYLCASSIQGFGSGTRLTVV.

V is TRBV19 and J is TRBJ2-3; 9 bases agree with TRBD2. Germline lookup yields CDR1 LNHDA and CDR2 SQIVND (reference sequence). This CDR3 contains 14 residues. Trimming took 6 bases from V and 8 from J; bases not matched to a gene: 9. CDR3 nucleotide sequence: TGTGCCAGTAGAGTAGCGGGAGTTGCGGCTACGCAGTATTTT. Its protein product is CASRVAGVAATQYF.

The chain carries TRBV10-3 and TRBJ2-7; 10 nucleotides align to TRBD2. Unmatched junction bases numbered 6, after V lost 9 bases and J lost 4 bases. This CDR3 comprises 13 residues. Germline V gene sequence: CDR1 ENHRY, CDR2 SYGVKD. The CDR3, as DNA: TGTGCCATTAGTCTAGCGGGAGAGTACGAGCAGTACTTC. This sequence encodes CAISLAGEYEQYF.

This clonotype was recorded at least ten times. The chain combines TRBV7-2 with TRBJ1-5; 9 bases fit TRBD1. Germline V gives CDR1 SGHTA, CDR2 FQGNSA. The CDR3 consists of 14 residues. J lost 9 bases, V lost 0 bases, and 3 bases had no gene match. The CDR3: CASSLATGGPPQHF. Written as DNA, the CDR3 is TGTGCCAGCAGCTTAGCGACAGGGGGTCCGCCCCAGCATTTT.

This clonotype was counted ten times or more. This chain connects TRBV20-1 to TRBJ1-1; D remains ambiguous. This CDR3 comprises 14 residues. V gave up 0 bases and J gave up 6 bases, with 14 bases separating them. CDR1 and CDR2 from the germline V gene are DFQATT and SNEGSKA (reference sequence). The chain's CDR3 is CSARDSRTGAEAFF. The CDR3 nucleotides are TGCAGTGCTAGAGATTCTCGGACCGGCGCTGAAGCTTTCTTT.

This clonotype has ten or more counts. Here the CDR3 reads CSVRDSIYEQYF. The CDR3 nucleotides are TGCAGCGTTCGGGACTCGATCTACGAGCAGTACTTC. The rearrangement joins TRBV29-1 to TRBJ2-7; the D gene is possibly TRBD2 (6 bases). Germline V CDR1 and CDR2: SQVTM, ANQGSEA. V was clipped by 5 bases and J by 3 bases, with 11 bases between them. The CDR3 is made up of 12 amino acids.

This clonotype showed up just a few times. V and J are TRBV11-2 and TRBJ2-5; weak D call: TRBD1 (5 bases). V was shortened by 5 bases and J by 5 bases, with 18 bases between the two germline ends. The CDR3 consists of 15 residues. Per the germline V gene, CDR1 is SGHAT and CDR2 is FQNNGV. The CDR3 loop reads CASSKGARAGETQYF. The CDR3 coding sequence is TGTGCCAGCAGCAAGGGCGCCAGGGCTGGTGAGACCCAGTACTTC.

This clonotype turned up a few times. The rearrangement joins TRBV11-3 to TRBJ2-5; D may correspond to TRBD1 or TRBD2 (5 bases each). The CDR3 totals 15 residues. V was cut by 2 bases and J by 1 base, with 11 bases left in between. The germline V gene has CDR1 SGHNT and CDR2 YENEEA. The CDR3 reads CASSLSLGGQETQYF. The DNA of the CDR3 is TGTGCCAGCAGCTTAAGCCTTGGGGGCCAAGAGACCCAGTACTTC. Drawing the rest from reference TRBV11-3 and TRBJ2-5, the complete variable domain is EAGVVQSPRYKIIEKKQPVAFWCNPISGHNTLYWYLQNLGQGPELLIRYENEEAVDDSQLPKDRFSAERLKGVDSTLKIQPAELGDSAVYLCASSLSLGGQETQYFGPGTRLLVL.

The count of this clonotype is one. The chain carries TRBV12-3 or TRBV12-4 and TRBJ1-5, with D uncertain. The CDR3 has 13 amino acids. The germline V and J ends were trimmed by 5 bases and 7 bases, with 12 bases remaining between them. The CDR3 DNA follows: TGTGCCAGCAGTCCAACCCCCCGACAGCCCCAGCATTTT. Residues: CASSPTPRQPQHF.